This T cell receptor (beta chain) was sequenced during a study of blood T cell repertoires in COVID-19. About the research overall: The cDNA or gDNA used as material had been derived from T cells, B-cell-depleted T cells, or PBMCs.

The CDR3 loop spans 14 amino acids. Germline loops: CDR1 SGHTA, CDR2 FQGNSA. V was shortened by 2 bases and J by 5 bases, with 12 bases between the two germline ends. The protocol was immunoSEQ multiplex PCR, while the TCRdb copy is restricted to in-frame clones and leaves out a portion. The data hold under 80,000 clones, with 83% observed a single time. This sequence was found in a man at least 80 years old with acute or convalescent COVID-19. Sequencing was carried out using peripheral blood. V usage is TRBV7-2 and J usage is TRBJ1-1; D remains unclear. CDR3 nucleotides: TGTGCCAGCAGCTTACAGGATGTTCGGACTGAAGCTTTCTTT. Translating gives CASSLQDVRTEAFF.